A single sample gave rise to the 17 T cell receptor beta chains below, sequenced in a study of T cell responses to AZD1222 COVID-19 vaccine. Method: immunoSEQ multiplex PCR; TCRdb's copy keeps in-frame clones and lacks some. The sample has more than 140,000 clones, around 89% seen once; the top ten hold approximately 3%. The sample consisted of peripheral blood, taken on day 0 of AZD1222 vaccination. Every receptor here comes from an adult in good health.

This chain uses TRBV18 with TRBJ1-3; a possible D gene is TRBD1 (5 bases). This CDR3 has 14 amino acids. Germline CDR1 reads KGHSH; CDR2 reads LQKENI. V lost 2 bases and J lost 8, with 13 bases in between. The CDR3 bases are TGTGCCAGCTCACCAGAGAGGGGCGTGCACACCATATATTTT. Translated: CASSPERGVHTIYF. The full variable domain, its missing parts supplied by reference TRBV18 and TRBJ1-3, is NAGVMQNPRHLVRRRGQEARLRCSPMKGHSHVYWYRQLPEEGLKFMVYLQKENIIDESGMPKERFSAEFPKEGPSILRIQQVVRGDSAAYFCASSPERGVHTIYFGEGSWLTVV.

This chain joins TRBV6-2 or TRBV6-3 and TRBJ1-2; 8 bases match TRBD1. The germline gives CDR1 MNHEY, CDR2 SVGEGT. Trimming removed 2 bases from V and 5 bases from J; junction bases left unmatched: 7. The CDR3 loop spans 15 amino acids. Written as DNA, the CDR3 is TGTGCCAGCAGTTACCAGACGACAGGGGCTTATGGCTACACCTTC. This sequence encodes CASSYQTTGAYGYTF.

V gene TRBV2 combines with J gene TRBJ2-2; D is unresolved. CDR3 length: 14 amino acids. Germline CDR1 and CDR2: SNHLY and FYNNEI. With 6 bases removed from V and 6 bases from J, the gap between germline ends came to 14 bases. The CDR3 nucleotides read TGTGCCAGCAGGGCCTTAGACACATCCGGGGAGCTGTTTTTT. As protein: CASRALDTSGELFF.

The rearrangement uses TRBV20-1 and TRBJ1-5, with TRBD1 as a possible D gene (5 bases). Trimming cost V 3 bases and J 1 base, with 13 bases left between them. Germline CDR1 and CDR2: DFQATT and SNEGSKA (reference sequence). This CDR3 is 15 amino acids long. The CDR3 coding sequence is TGCAGTGCTAGTATGGGGGAGGCGAGCAATCAGCCCCAGCATTTT. The encoded protein is CSASMGEASNQPQHF.

This chain links TRBV19 with TRBJ1-5; maybe TRBD1 (6 bases). Germline loops: CDR1 LNHDA, CDR2 SQIVND (reference sequence). This CDR3 is built from 16 residues. V gave up 1 base and J gave up 3 bases, with 13 bases separating them. CDR3 protein: CASSIVRGQLNQPQHF. The DNA of the CDR3 is TGTGCCAGTAGTATAGTCAGAGGACAGCTCAATCAGCCCCAGCATTTT.

The V gene is TRBV7-9, the J gene TRBJ1-1; D unclear. CDR3 length equals 14 residues. V dropped 1 base and J dropped 0 bases, with 6 bases sitting between them. Germline V gene sequence: CDR1 SEHNR, CDR2 FQNEAQ (reference sequence). This CDR3 reads CASSLGGMNTEAFF. DNA for the CDR3: TGTGCCAGCAGCTTAGGAGGTATGAACACTGAAGCTTTCTTT.

The chain links TRBV4-2 to TRBJ2-2; the D gene is possibly TRBD2 (6 bases). This CDR3 comprises 16 residues. The germline V and J ends were trimmed by 0 bases and 3 bases, with 11 bases remaining between them. Germline loops: CDR1 LGHNA, CDR2 YNFKEQ. This CDR3 reads CASSQDRTSYTGELFF. In DNA, the CDR3 is TGTGCCAGCAGCCAAGATCGAACTAGCTACACCGGGGAGCTGTTTTTT.

This sequence joins TRBV29-1 and TRBJ2-7; D may be TRBD1 (5 bases). The CDR3 covers 12 residues. Germline-derived CDR1 and CDR2 are SQVTM and ANQGSEA. Trimming left V 5 bases short and J 0 bases short, with 8 bases between. In DNA, the CDR3 is TGCAGCGTTCAGGGCGTCTCCTACGAGCAGTACTTC. This encodes CSVQGVSYEQYF.

The J gene is TRBJ1-3, the V gene TRBV11-2; 7 bases map to TRBD1. Unmatched junction bases numbered 6, after V lost 4 bases and J lost 3 bases. Germline CDR1 reads SGHAT; CDR2 reads FQNNGV. This CDR3 contains 15 residues. The CDR3, as DNA: TGTGCCAGCAGCTCAGGGGGGGGAGTTGGAAACACCATATATTTT. It translates to CASSSGGGVGNTIYF.

This clone has a single count. The chain combines TRBV6-2 or TRBV6-3 with TRBJ2-5; 11 bases map to TRBD2. The CDR3 loop spans 16 amino acids. V dropped 2 bases and J dropped 3; count of bases not matched to a gene: 5. Germline loops: CDR1 MNHEY, CDR2 SVGEGT. DNA of the CDR3: TGTGCCAGCAGTTACGCTGGGACTAGCGGCAAAGAGACCCAGTACTTC. Protein product: CASSYAGTSGKETQYF.

Details on this clone: One end of the junction does not line up with germline, which may come from a read error. The V call is TRBV12-3 or TRBV12-4, the J call TRBJ1-6; no reliable D call. There are 13 residues in the CDR3. For the CDR3, the DNA is TGTGCCAGCAATTTATTAGACGGGTCACCCCTCCACTTT. This gives the protein CASNLLDGSPLHF.

The chain has TRBV7-8 and TRBJ1-2; no clear D. This CDR3 region has 13 residues. Germline V gene sequence: CDR1 SGHVS, CDR2 FQNEAQ. V was cut by 5 bases and J by 4 bases, with 11 bases left in between. The chain's CDR3 is CASSRSFSYGYTF. The CDR3 nucleotides are TGTGCCAGCAGCCGGAGCTTTAGCTATGGCTACACCTTC.

This clone occurred once. The chain links TRBV10-3 to TRBJ1-5; TRBD1 aligns across 10 bases. Germline V gene data show CDR1 as ENHRY and CDR2 as SYGVKD. This CDR3 has 14 residues. The V gene end was trimmed by 3 bases and the J gene end by 6 bases; junction bases not matched to a gene: 2. The CDR3 region has the DNA TGTGCCATCAGTGACCGGGACAGGGGTCAGCCCCAGCATTTT. As protein: CAISDRDRGQPQHF.

J is TRBJ2-7 and V is TRBV18, with D possibly TRBD2 on 7 matching bases. CDR1 is KGHSH and CDR2 is LQKENI in the germline V gene. The CDR3 sequence is 14 residues long. Trimming cost V 6 bases and J 2 bases, with 14 bases left between them. The CDR3 is CASSLGGGPYEQYF. The CDR3 nucleotides are TGTGCCAGCTCTCTGGGAGGGGGGCCCTACGAGCAGTACTTC.

The rearrangement uses TRBV10-2 and TRBJ1-5, with D perhaps TRBD1 (6 bases). The length of the CDR3 is 15 residues. Trimming took off 2 bases at V and 4 bases at J, with 12 bases between the two ends. Germline V gene lookup returns CDR1 WSHSY and CDR2 SAAADI. CDR3 nucleotides: TGCGCCAGCAGTGAGGGCAGGGGTCCAAATCAGCCCCAGCATTTT. Protein sequence: CASSEGRGPNQPQHF.

This clone appeared a few times. This chain uses TRBV27 with TRBJ2-7; TRBD2 matches 7 bases. The V gene end was trimmed by 8 bases and the J gene end by 2 bases; junction bases not matched to a gene: 9. CDR3 size: 14 residues. Germline V gene sequence: CDR1 MNHEY, CDR2 SMNVEV (reference sequence). The DNA of the CDR3 is TGTGCCAGCTCCCGCCAGGGAGGGACCTACGAGCAGTACTTC. This sequence encodes CASSRQGGTYEQYF.

This clone came up many times. The rearrangement uses TRBV5-1 and TRBJ2-7; 8 nucleotides line up with TRBD2. The V gene's germline CDR1 is SGHRS and CDR2 YFSETQ. V was pared by 0 bases and J by 2 bases, with 1 base of the junction left unmatched. This CDR3 region has 14 residues. The CDR3 reads CASSLAGGAYEQYF. The CDR3 bases are TGCGCCAGCAGCTTGGCCGGGGGGGCCTACGAGCAGTACTTC.